This record looks at one T cell receptor (beta chain) sequence and its context. Antigen unknown. Libraries were prepared by immunoSEQ multiplex PCR; TCRdb keeps only in-frame clonotypes and omits some of them. The repertoire holds over 200,000 clones, with approximately 86% as singletons. These data originate in a study of cytomegalovirus exposure and HLA in healthy donors. Study-level findings and limits: CMV antigen specificity was confirmed in vitro for three CMV-associated chains. The authors enumerated 150 to 200 TCR beta chains as linked to cytomegalovirus.

Germline V gene lookup returns CDR1 MNHNY and CDR2 SVGAGI (reference sequence). V was pared by 6 bases and J by 10 bases, with 16 bases between. The CDR3 consists of 13 residues. These donors were members of the 120-subject validation cohort, a group separate from the approximately 670-subject first cohort. The material sequenced was PBMCs. The chain is built from TRBV6-6 and TRBJ2-1; possibly TRBD2 for D (6 bases). This TCR was sampled from a woman between 18 and 29 years old in good health and CMV-seronegative. Here the CDR3 DNA reads TGTGCCAGCAGGGGTGGGGGAGGAAACGAGCAGTTCTTC. This codes for CASRGGGGNEQFF.